The T cell receptor (beta chain) described here comes from a study of T-cell reconstitution after alpha-beta-depleted transplantation in children. Study conclusions and caveats: Newly made T cells mostly supplied T-cell counts and diversity one year after transplant. Two months or so post-transplant, alpha-beta T cells reportedly derived from several hundred expanded graft clones. At day 60, the high TCRbeta diversity found in some patients originated from recipient T cells and thymic progenitors that had survived.

A TCRbeta library incorporating unique molecular identifiers was prepared. TCRdb itself ran the PCR reads through MiXCR, one entry per CDR3 protein. This sample has over 200,000 distinct CDR3 sequences, with 17% found just once. Notes on this clonotype: The antigen is not known.

This CDR3 is built from 14 residues. Germline V gene sequence: CDR1 DFQATT, CDR2 SNEGSKA (reference sequence). The V gene lost 3 bases and the J gene lost 3 bases, with 14 bases spanning the gap. The receptor's source is a male patient aged 2-15 years who had a stem cell transplant for acute lymphoblastic leukemia, so the T cells may come from the graft donor. The sample was PBMCs, mostly from graft donor cells, taken 360 days after TCRalphabeta/CD19-depleted stem cell transplant. This chain connects TRBV20-1 to TRBJ2-5; the D gene is possibly TRBD1 (6 bases). The CDR3 nucleotides are TGCAGTGCTAGCACGACAGGAAACGAAGAGACCCAGTACTTC. Translation: CSASTTGNEETQYF.